The 18 T cell receptor beta chains below come from one sample, sequenced in a study of blood T cells in healthy people across ages. A sample-barcoded 5' primer and a J-beta primer mix were used in a second PCR of roughly 6 to 11 cycles. Each CDR3 protein gets one entry after TCRdb re-called the 5' RACE reads with MiXCR. The table shows around 900,000 distinct CDR3 sequences, with under 30% occurring only once. The sample was blood. These receptors were obtained from a woman of 80 years or more in good health.

The CDR3 DNA reads as TGTGCCAGCAGCCTGCTGGGAGTTTCGGGGGCTAATGAAAAACTGTTTTTT. It is translated as CASSLLGVSGANEKLFF. The V gene is TRBV7-2, the J gene TRBJ1-4; possible D gene TRBD1, 5 bases. Germline V gene data show CDR1 as SGHTA and CDR2 as FQGNSA. The CDR3 has 17 residues. The V end was cut by 5 bases, the J end by 3 bases, with 19 bases between.

This clonotype was picked up many times. As DNA, the CDR3 is TGTGCCAGCAGTTTATGGCTGAGCTCCTACAATGAGCAGTTCTTC. Translated, it gives CASSLWLSSYNEQFF. The rearrangement uses TRBV27 and TRBJ2-1, with D hard to call. The CDR3 runs to 15 residues. The V and J ends lost 1 base and 0 bases respectively, with 7 bases between them. Germline CDR1 reads MNHEY; CDR2 reads SMNVEV (reference sequence).

The table lists this clonotype with a few counts. A read error may produce the germline difference seen at one junction end. V is TRBV3-1 and J is TRBJ2-3; 12 nucleotides match TRBD2. CDR3 size: 14 residues. CDR1 and CDR2 from the germline V gene are LGHDT and YNNKEL (reference sequence). CDR3 protein: CASRRTSGVDAQYF. The CDR3 DNA follows: TGTGCCAGCAGACGGACTAGCGGGGTAGATGCGCAGTATTTT.

This clonotype turned up a few times. Germline and junction disagree at one end, which may indicate a read error. The chain carries TRBV7-2 and TRBJ2-2; 13 positions agree with TRBD2. The CDR3 runs 18 residues. The V gene's germline CDR1 is SGHTA and CDR2 FQGNSA. The CDR3 is CASSAGPGLAGNTGGLFF. In DNA, the CDR3 is TGTGCCAGCAGCGCCGGACCGGGACTAGCGGGGAACACCGGGGGGCTGTTTTTT.

In its sample, this clonotype was seen once. A much larger clone differs by one base, so this may be a read error. In nucleotides, the CDR3 is TGTGCCAGCTCACCACTCGATCGGGAGCAGTACTTC. Encoded protein: CASSPLDREQYF. The chain joins TRBV18 to TRBJ2-7; unclear D gene. Trimming pared 1 base from V and 7 bases from J, leaving 8 bases between. CDR1 KGHSH and CDR2 LQKENI come from the germline V gene. The CDR3 covers 12 residues.

This clonotype was seen ten or more times. The V call is TRBV28, the J call TRBJ2-5, with TRBD2 as a possible D gene (5 bases). V shed 3 bases and J shed 0 bases, with 14 bases lying between them. CDR3 length: 16 residues. The V gene's germline CDR1 is MDHEN and CDR2 SYDVKM. As DNA, the CDR3 is TGTGCCAGCAGTTTGGGAGCTAGCTCGAACCAAGAGACCCAGTACTTC. Its translation: CASSLGASSNQETQYF.

This clonotype was seen a handful of times. One end of the junction fails to match germline, which may point to a read error. The chain recombines TRBV6-2 or TRBV6-3 with TRBJ2-7, with D possibly TRBD2 on 6 matching bases. The CDR3 loop spans 13 amino acids. Per the germline V gene, CDR1 is MNHEY and CDR2 is SVGEGT. DNA for the CDR3: TGTGCCAGCAATGGCGGGAACTCCTACGAGCGGTACTTC. This codes for CASNGGNSYERYF.

This clonotype was counted a few times. The chain carries TRBV14 and TRBJ1-6; D perhaps matches TRBD1 (6 bases). The V gene lost 3 bases and the J gene lost 7 bases, with 16 bases spanning the gap. Looked up from germline, CDR1 is SGHDN and CDR2 is FVKESK. The CDR3 is 16 residues long. The CDR3 reads CASSHLPGQGNSPLHF. The CDR3 nucleotides read TGTGCCAGCAGCCACTTACCGGGACAAGGGAATTCACCCCTCCACTTT.

As concerns this clonotype: This may arise from a read error, as a much more abundant clone is one base away. The chain carries TRBV4-3 and TRBJ2-7, with 12 bases lining up with TRBD2. The CDR3 loop spans 18 amino acids. After removal of 1 base from V and 7 bases from J, the junction contained 14 bases not matched to a gene. From germline, CDR1 is LGHNA and CDR2 YSLEER. CDR3 residues: CASSQVLGTSGPHNEQYF. CDR3 DNA: TGCGCCAGCAGCCAAGTTCTCGGGACTAGCGGGCCTCACAATGAGCAGTACTTC.

This clonotype showed up just a few times. The rearrangement uses TRBV2 and TRBJ1-5, with 8 bases lining up with TRBD1. With 4 bases clipped from V and 7 bases from J, the junction kept 6 bases outside the gene matches. CDR3 length equals 14 residues. Germline V gene sequence: CDR1 SNHLY, CDR2 FYNNEI. CDR3 bases: TGTGCCAGCAGTGGGCAGGGGGCAAAACAGCCCCAGCATTTT. It encodes CASSGQGAKQPQHF.

This clonotype showed up just a few times. This chain joins TRBV11-2 and TRBJ2-5; tentatively, D is TRBD1 or TRBD2 (7 bases each). This CDR3 spans 15 amino acids. The V gene lost 6 bases and the J gene lost 11 bases, with 25 bases spanning the gap. Germline values: CDR1 SGHAT, CDR2 FQNNGV. The CDR3 DNA follows: TGTGCCAGCAGTCTCGGGGGGACAGTCTACAATGAGCAGTACTTC. Its protein is CASSLGGTVYNEQYF.

Many counts were recorded for this clonotype. The chain is built from TRBV7-2 and TRBJ2-7; D tentatively fits TRBD1 or TRBD2 (5 bases each). Looked up from germline, CDR1 is SGHTA and CDR2 is FQGNSA. CDR3 length: 14 amino acids. Between the trimmed V and J ends, which lost 1 base and 4 bases, there was a span of 11 bases. The CDR3 nucleotides are TGTGCCAGCAGCTTAGGGGGACGGTCATACGAGCAGTACTTC. Translated, it gives CASSLGGRSYEQYF.

Remarks on this clonotype: The junction and the germline gene differ at one end; a read error may be behind it. V and J are TRBV7-9 and TRBJ1-6; D gene uncertain. The CDR3 runs to 14 residues. CDR1 is SEHNR and CDR2 is FQNEAQ in the germline V gene (reference sequence). CDR3 DNA: TGTGCCAGCAGATTGAGACCGTATAATCCACCCCTCCACTTT. Its protein product is CASRLRPYNPPLHF.

The sample holds many counts of this clonotype. The V gene is TRBV21-1, the J gene TRBJ2-5; TRBD2, the table's D call, lacks a check against the DNA. TRBV21-1 is termed a pseudogene. The CDR3 contains 15 residues. This CDR3 reads CASSRGLAAEETQYF. CDR3 nucleotide sequence: TGTGCCAGCAGCAGGGGACTAGCGGCCGAGGAGACCCAGTACTTC.

In this sample, this clonotype turned up a few times. Being one base from a much bigger clone, this may be a read error. This rearrangement joins TRBV5-1 to TRBJ2-2, with D unclear. The CDR3 has 13 amino acids. Trimming pared 0 bases from V and 4 bases from J, leaving 4 bases between. Germline CDR1 SGHRS, CDR2 YFSETQ. CDR3 nucleotides: TGCGCCAGCAGCTTGGAGACCACCGGGGAGCTGTTTTTT. It translates to CASSLETTGELFF.

This clonotype has more than one count but fewer than ten. It may be a read error: a sequence one base away is much more abundant. This sequence joins TRBV9 and TRBJ1-2; 11 nucleotides line up with TRBD1. Unmatched junction bases numbered 3, after V lost 1 base and J lost 7 bases. The CDR3 contains 14 residues. The germline gives CDR1 SGDLS, CDR2 YYNGEE. Written as DNA, the CDR3 is TGTGCCAGCAGCGTAACCGGGACAGGGGGTGGCTACACCTTC. Translating gives CASSVTGTGGGYTF.

The chain couples TRBV30 to TRBJ1-2, with no clear D. The CDR3 extends over 12 amino acids. The germline V and J ends were trimmed by 2 bases and 13 bases, with 17 bases remaining between them. The germline V gene has CDR1 GTSNPN and CDR2 SVGIG (reference sequence). DNA for the CDR3: TGTGCCTGGAGTCCGAACCCAACAGACGGCACCTTC. Its translation is CAWSPNPTDGTF.

This clonotype was observed at least ten times. The gene calls are TRBV3-1 and TRBJ2-7, with D unclear. V was clipped by 0 bases and J by 4 bases, with 7 bases between them. CDR3 length: 13 amino acids. CDR1 and CDR2 (germline): LGHDT, YNNKEL (reference sequence). DNA of the CDR3: TGTGCCAGCAGCCAAGATTTCGGTTACGAGCAGTACTTC. Protein: CASSQDFGYEQYF.